The entry that follows covers one TCR beta chain sequence. What it recognizes is unknown. A second PCR of 7 to 11 cycles used a sample-barcoded 5' primer and a J-beta primer mix. TCRdb recomputed calls from the 5' RACE reads with MiXCR, one row per CDR3 protein. Of some 1.8 million distinct CDR3 sequences in the sample, about two fifths were seen once. These data originate in a study of blood T cells in healthy people across ages. Findings and caveats of the study: In these data, TCR beta diversity tracked strongly with naive T cell percentage.

This sequence was found in a human donor in good health. Sequenced input: blood.

DNA of the CDR3: TGTGCCAGCAGTCTAACCTTTAGCGTTTCCGGCAATGAGCAGTTCTTC. As protein: CASSLTFSVSGNEQFF. J is TRBJ2-1 and V is TRBV6-2 or TRBV6-3; possibly TRBD2 for D (5 bases). In germline, CDR1 is MNHEY, CDR2 SVGEGT. V lost 5 bases to trimming and J lost 6 bases, with 20 bases between them. The CDR3 has 16 amino acids.